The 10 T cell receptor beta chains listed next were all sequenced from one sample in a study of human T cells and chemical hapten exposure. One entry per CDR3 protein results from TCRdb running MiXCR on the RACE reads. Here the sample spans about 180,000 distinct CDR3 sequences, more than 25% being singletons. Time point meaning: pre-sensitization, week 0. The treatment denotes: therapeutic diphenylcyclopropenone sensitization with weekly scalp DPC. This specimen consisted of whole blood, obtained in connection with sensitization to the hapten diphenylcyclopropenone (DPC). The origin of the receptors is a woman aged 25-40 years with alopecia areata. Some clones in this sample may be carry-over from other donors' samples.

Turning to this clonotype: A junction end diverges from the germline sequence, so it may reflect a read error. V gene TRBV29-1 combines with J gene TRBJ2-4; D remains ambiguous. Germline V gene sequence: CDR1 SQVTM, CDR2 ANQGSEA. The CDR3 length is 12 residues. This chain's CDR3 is CSVQESRNIQHF. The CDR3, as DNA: TGCAGCGTTCAGGAGTCGCGAAACATTCAGCACTTC.

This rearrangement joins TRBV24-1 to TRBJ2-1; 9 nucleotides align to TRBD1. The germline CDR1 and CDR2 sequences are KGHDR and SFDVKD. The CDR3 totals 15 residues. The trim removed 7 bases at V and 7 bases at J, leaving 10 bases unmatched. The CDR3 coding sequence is TGTGCCACCAGCCACGCCGGGACAGGGACGAATGAGCAGTTCTTC. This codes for CATSHAGTGTNEQFF.

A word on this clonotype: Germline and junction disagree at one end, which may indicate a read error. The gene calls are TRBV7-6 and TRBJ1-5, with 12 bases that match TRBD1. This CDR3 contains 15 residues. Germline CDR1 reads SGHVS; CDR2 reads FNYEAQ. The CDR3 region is CAGSDGTGGIQPQHF. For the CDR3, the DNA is TGTGCCGGCAGCGACGGGACAGGGGGCATTCAGCCCCAGCATTTT.

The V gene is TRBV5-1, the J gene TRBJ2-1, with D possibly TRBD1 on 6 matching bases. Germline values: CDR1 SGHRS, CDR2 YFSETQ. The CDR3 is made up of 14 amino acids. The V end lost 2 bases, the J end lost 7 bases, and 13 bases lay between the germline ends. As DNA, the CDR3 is TGCGCCAGCAGCTTCAGGGACACCGGGAATGAGCAGTTCTTC. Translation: CASSFRDTGNEQFF. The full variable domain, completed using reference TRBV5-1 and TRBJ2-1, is KAGVTQTPRYLIKTRGQQVTLSCSPISGHRSVSWYQQTPGQGLQFLFEYFSETQRNKGNFPGRFSGRQFSNSRSEMNVSTLELGDSALYLCASSFRDTGNEQFFGPGTRLTVL.

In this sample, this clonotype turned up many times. CDR3 nucleotide sequence: TGCAGCGCCGCGCTCCAGGGGACTGAAGCTTTCTTT. Amino acid sequence: CSAALQGTEAFF. The rearrangement uses TRBV29-1 and TRBJ1-1, with a weak D call TRBD1 (6 bases). CDR1 and CDR2 (germline): SQVTM, ANQGSEA. V lost 7 bases and J lost 5, with 14 bases in between. The CDR3 loop spans 12 amino acids. The entire variable domain, with the rest obtained from reference TRBV29-1 and TRBJ1-1, is as follows: SAVISQKPSRDICQRGTSLTIQCQVDSQVTMMFWYRQQPGQSLTLIATANQGSEATYESGFVIDKFPISRPNLTFSTLTVSNMSPEDSSIYLCSAALQGTEAFFGQGTRLTVV.

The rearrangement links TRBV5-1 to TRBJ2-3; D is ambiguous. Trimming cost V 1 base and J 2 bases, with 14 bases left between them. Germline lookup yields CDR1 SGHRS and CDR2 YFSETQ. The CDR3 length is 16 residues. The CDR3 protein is CASSLPPDTTTDTQYF. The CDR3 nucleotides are TGCGCCAGCAGCTTGCCCCCCGACACAACCACAGATACGCAGTATTTT.

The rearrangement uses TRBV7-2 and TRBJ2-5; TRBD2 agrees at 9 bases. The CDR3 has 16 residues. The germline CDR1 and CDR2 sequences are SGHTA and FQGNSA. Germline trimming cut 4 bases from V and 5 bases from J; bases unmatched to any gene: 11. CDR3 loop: CASSSPGLAGPETQYF. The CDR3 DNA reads TGTGCCAGCAGCTCCCCGGGGCTAGCGGGGCCCGAGACCCAGTACTTC.

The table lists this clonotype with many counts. CDR3 residues: CASSLSGTDTQYF. The CDR3 nucleotides are TGTGCCAGCAGCTTATCTGGTACAGATACGCAGTATTTT. The gene calls are TRBV7-7 and TRBJ2-3; D not resolved. Trimming shortened V by 2 bases and J by 3 bases, and 6 bases separated the two germline ends. The CDR3 spans 13 residues. The germline CDR1 and CDR2 sequences are SSHAT and FNYEAQ (reference sequence).

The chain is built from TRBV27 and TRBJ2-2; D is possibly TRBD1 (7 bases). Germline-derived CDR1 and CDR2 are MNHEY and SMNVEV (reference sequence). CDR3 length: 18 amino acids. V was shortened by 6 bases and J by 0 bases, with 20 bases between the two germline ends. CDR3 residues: CASSAAGQSHPNTGELFF. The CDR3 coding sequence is TGTGCCAGCAGCGCCGCGGGACAGTCCCACCCGAACACCGGGGAGCTGTTTTTT.

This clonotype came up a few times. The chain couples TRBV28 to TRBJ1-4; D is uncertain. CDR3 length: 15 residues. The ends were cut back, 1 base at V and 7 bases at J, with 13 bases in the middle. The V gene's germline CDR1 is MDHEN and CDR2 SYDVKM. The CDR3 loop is CASSLFETYREKLFF. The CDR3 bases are TGTGCCAGCAGTTTATTCGAGACCTATCGTGAAAAACTGTTTTTT.